A single T cell receptor beta chain is shown here with its context. The sample originates from a study of blood T cell repertoires in COVID-19. Overall study: Samples of COVID-19 (acute and convalescent) were obtained from the United States, Italy and Spain. PBMCs, B-cell-depleted T cells, or T cells were the source of the cDNA or gDNA that made up the material.

V was trimmed by 5 bases and J by 8 bases, leaving 16 bases between them. From germline, CDR1 is SGHTA and CDR2 FQGNSA. CDR3 length: 14 amino acids. In the source study's methods: Amplification of reference gene primers was used by the study to estimate nucleated cell counts. Data came from immunoSEQ multiplex PCR; TCRdb stores just in-frame clones and leaves some out. V and J calls and clone size are as listed in that table; D and trimming were resolved from the DNA. The sample records just over 20,000 clones, 80% to 90% being singletons. The chain couples TRBV7-2 to TRBJ2-1; D is ambiguous. The sequence derives from a man aged 50 to 60 with active COVID-19. The specimen was peripheral blood. CDR3 DNA sequence: TGTGCCAGCAGCCAATTTACAGTTGATGATGAGCAGTTCTTC. Its translation: CASSQFTVDDEQFF.